The rows below give T cell receptor beta chains drawn from one sample of a study of early stage breast cancer tumors. Measured with immunoSEQ multiplex PCR; TCRdb has only the in-frame clones, and not every one. This sample yields 25,000 to 35,000 clones, of which 80% are seen a single time; 10% to 15% belongs to the top ten. Sequenced input: blood. All receptors come from a person between 60 and 70 years old with breast cancer. The CDR3 runs from the conserved cysteine through the conserved F or W. A D gene is named only where the DNA matches it firmly. Part of the rows lack a size; the others show once, few, many or a class for expanded clones.

CDR3nt | CDR3aa | j_gene | d_gene | abundance | v_gene
TGCGCCAGCAGCGCGGACAGGGTCACCGGGGAGCTGTTTTTT | CASSADRVTGELFF | TRBJ2-2 | TRBD1 | NA | TRBV10-1
TGTGCCAGCAGCCAATACTATCCCGCGGGGGAGCAGTACTTC | CASSQYYPAGEQYF | TRBJ2-7 | NA | NA | TRBV5-6
TGCAGCGTTGCCGTGGGGGGGGTGGATCCTGAAGCTTTCTTT | CSVAVGGVDPEAFF | TRBJ1-1 | NA | NA | TRBV29-1
TGTGCCAGCAGCCCCGCGGGAGTTATGTACAATGAGCAGTTCTTC | CASSPAGVMYNEQFF | TRBJ2-1 | TRBD2 | NA | TRBV5-4
TGTGCCTGGAGTGTATATAGCGGGACCACAGATACGCAGTATTTT | CAWSVYSGTTDTQYF | TRBJ2-3 | TRBD2 | NA | TRBV30
TGTGCCAGCAGCCTCCTACAGGGGCGGGATGGCTACACCTTC | CASSLLQGRDGYTF | TRBJ1-2 | TRBD1 | NA | TRBV7-2
TGTGCCAGCAGTGGTGGACAGGGACAGGAGCAGTACTTC | CASSGGQGQEQYF | TRBJ2-7 | TRBD1 | once | TRBV7-2
TGTGCCAGCAGTGAACTGGCTAGTGCAGATACGCAGTATTTT | CASSELASADTQYF | TRBJ2-3 | NA | few | TRBV2
TGTGCCAGCAGTGAATTGGGGGCGGTCGGGGATGAGCAGTTCTTC | CASSELGAVGDEQFF | TRBJ2-1 | NA | NA | TRBV25-1
TGTGCCTGGACCCCCGGACAGTCTGGAGAGACCCAGTACTTC | CAWTPGQSGETQYF | TRBJ2-5 | NA | NA | TRBV30
TGTGCCAGCAGTGACACAGGGGGCTCAAACATTCAGTACTTC | CASSDTGGSNIQYF | TRBJ2-4 | TRBD1 | NA | TRBV2
TGTGCCAGCAGCCACACCGGGACTAGCGGGAGAATGGTGCAGTTCTTC | CASSHTGTSGRMVQFF | TRBJ2-1 | TRBD2 | NA | TRBV13
TGTGCCTGGAGGACTAGCGGTCCGCATACGAACACCGGGGAGCTGTTTTTT | CAWRTSGPHTNTGELFF | TRBJ2-2 | TRBD2 | NA | TRBV30
TGTGCCAGCTCCCGGGACATTCCAACTAATGAAAAACTGTTTTTT | CASSRDIPTNEKLFF | TRBJ1-4 | NA | NA | TRBV18
TGCAGCGTTGGGGAGACCTACGAGCAGTACTTC | CSVGETYEQYF | TRBJ2-7 | NA | NA | TRBV29-1
TGCGCCAGCAGCTTGTTGGCCTTACCCTCCTTCGAGCAGTACTTC | CASSLLALPSFEQYF | TRBJ2-7 | NA | once | TRBV5-1
TGTGCCAGTAGTATAGCGAGGGATGAGCAGTTCTTC | CASSIARDEQFF | TRBJ2-1 | NA | few | TRBV19
TGTGCCAGCAGCGGGACATTCGGAAACACCATATATTTT | CASSGTFGNTIYF | TRBJ1-3 | NA | once | TRBV11-3
TGCAGCGAGATCGGACTGAGCACAGATACGCAGTATTTT | CSEIGLSTDTQYF | TRBJ2-3 | NA | once | TRBV29-1
TGTGCCAGTAGTATGGCTAGCGGAAGCAATGAGCAGTTCTTC | CASSMASGSNEQFF | TRBJ2-1 | TRBD2 | NA | TRBV19
TGTGCCAGCAGGAGCGAGCGGGAGGGCAGGGGAGATACGCAGTATTTT | CASRSEREGRGDTQYF | TRBJ2-3 | TRBD2 | once | TRBV5-6
TGCGCCAGCAGCCAAGATGGAGCGTCCTACAATGAGCAGTTCTTC | CASSQDGASYNEQFF | TRBJ2-1 | NA | NA | TRBV4-3
TGTGCCAGTAGTAAGGACAGCTACTACGAGCAGTACTTC | CASSKDSYYEQYF | TRBJ2-7 | NA | NA | TRBV19
TGTGCCAGCAGTGAAATTAGGGGGGGGACGAGCACAGATACGCAGTATTTT | CASSEIRGGTSTDTQYF | TRBJ2-3 | NA | NA | TRBV2
TGTGCCAGCAGCCCCAGTTTAGACAGGGTGGTCTATGGCTACACCTTC | CASSPSLDRVVYGYTF | TRBJ1-2 | TRBD1 | NA | TRBV5-4
TGTGCCAGCAGCTTAGGCGTAGCGGGAGGGTACACAGATACGCAGTATTTT | CASSLGVAGGYTDTQYF | TRBJ2-3 | TRBD2 | NA | TRBV11-2
TGCGCCAGCACGTCTTTAGCGGGAGGCGACTACGAGCAGTACTTC | CASTSLAGGDYEQYF | TRBJ2-7 | TRBD2 | NA | TRBV5-1
TGTGCCAGCAGCTTTTCGCGAGCGGTAGTCGTCTGCTTC | CASSFSRAVVVCF | TRBJ2-7 | NA | once | TRBV5-6
TGTGCCAGCAGCGCTTTGGGCGGGGCGGGGGGCTACGAGCAGTACTTC | CASSALGGAGGYEQYF | TRBJ2-7 | TRBD2 | NA | TRBV9
TGTGCTAGTGGTTTGGGACTAGCGGGAGTCAATGAGCAGTTCTTC | CASGLGLAGVNEQFF | TRBJ2-1 | TRBD2 | NA | TRBV12-5
TGTGCCAGCAGCCCAGGAAAGCGGCTGGGCGTAGAAGAGACCCAGTACTTC | CASSPGKRLGVEETQYF | TRBJ2-5 | NA | NA | TRBV9
TGCAGCGTAAGACAGACAACTAATGAAAAACTGTTTTTT | CSVRQTTNEKLFF | TRBJ1-4 | NA | once | TRBV29-1